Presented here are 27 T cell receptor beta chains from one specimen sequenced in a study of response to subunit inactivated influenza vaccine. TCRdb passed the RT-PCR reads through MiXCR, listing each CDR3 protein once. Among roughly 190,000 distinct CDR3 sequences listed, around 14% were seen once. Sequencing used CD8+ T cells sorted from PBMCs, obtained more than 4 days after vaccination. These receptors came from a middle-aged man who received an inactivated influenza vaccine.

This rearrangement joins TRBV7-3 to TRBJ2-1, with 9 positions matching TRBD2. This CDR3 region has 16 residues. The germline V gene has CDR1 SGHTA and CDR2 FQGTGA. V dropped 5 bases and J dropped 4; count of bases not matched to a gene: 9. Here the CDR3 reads CASSPHGRGGYNEQFF. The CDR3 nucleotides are TGTGCCAGCAGCCCTCATGGGCGGGGGGGTTACAATGAGCAGTTCTTC.

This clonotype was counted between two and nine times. The CDR3 coding sequence is TGTGCCAGCAGTCCCGACTGGGGTCAGCCCCAGCATTTT. Translated, it gives CASSPDWGQPQHF. This chain links TRBV6-1 with TRBJ1-5; D is ambiguous. CDR1 and CDR2 from the germline V gene are MNHNS and SASEGT. The CDR3 totals 13 residues. Trimming took 5 bases from V and 6 from J, leaving 11 bases between them.

CDR3 protein: CASSLVTGSNNGYTF. The DNA of the CDR3 is TGTGCCAGCAGCTTAGTCACAGGGTCAAACAATGGCTACACCTTC. This chain links TRBV7-9 with TRBJ1-2, with a tentative D call TRBD1 (6 bases). CDR1 and CDR2 (germline): SEHNR, FQNEAQ (reference sequence). CDR3 length: 15 amino acids. V lost 1 base and J 6 bases, leaving 15 bases between the germline ends.

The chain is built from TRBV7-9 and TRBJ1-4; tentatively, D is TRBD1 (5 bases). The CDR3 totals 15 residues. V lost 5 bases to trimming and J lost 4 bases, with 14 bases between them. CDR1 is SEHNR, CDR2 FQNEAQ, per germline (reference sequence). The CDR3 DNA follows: TGTGCCAGCAGCCACGACAGAGGATATAATGAAAAACTGTTTTTT. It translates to CASSHDRGYNEKLFF. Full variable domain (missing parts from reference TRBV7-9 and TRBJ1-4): DTGVSQNPRHKITKRGQNVTFRCDPISEHNRLYWYRQTLGQGPEFLTYFQNEAQLEKSRLLSDRFSAERPKGSFSTLEIQRTEQGDSAMYLCASSHDRGYNEKLFFGSGTQLSVL.

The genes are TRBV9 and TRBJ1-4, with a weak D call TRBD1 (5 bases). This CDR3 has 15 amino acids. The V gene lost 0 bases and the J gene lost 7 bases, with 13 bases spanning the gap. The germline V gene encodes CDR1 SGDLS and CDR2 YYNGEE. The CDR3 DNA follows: TGTGCCAGCAGCGTAGGTCCAGGGTCAGCTGAAAAACTGTTTTTT. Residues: CASSVGPGSAEKLFF.

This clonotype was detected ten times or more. CDR3 DNA: TGTGCCAGCAGCTACGGGACAAGCTCCTACAATGAGCAGTTCTTC. This codes for CASSYGTSSYNEQFF. V usage is TRBV7-9 and J usage is TRBJ2-1; possible D gene TRBD1, 6 bases. The length of the CDR3 is 15 residues. The germline V gene encodes CDR1 SEHNR and CDR2 FQNEAQ (reference sequence). V was cut by 4 bases and J by 0 bases, with 10 bases left in between. Full variable domain (remainder filled in from reference TRBV7-9 and TRBJ2-1): DTGVSQNPRHKITKRGQNVTFRCDPISEHNRLYWYRQTLGQGPEFLTYFQNEAQLEKSRLLSDRFSAERPKGSFSTLEIQRTEQGDSAMYLCASSYGTSSYNEQFFGPGTRLTVL.

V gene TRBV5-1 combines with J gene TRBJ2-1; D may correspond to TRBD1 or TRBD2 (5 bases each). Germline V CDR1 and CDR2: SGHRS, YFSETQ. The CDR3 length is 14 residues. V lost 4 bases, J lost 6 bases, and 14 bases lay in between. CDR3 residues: CASSVGVLTNEQFF. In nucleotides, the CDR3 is TGCGCCAGCAGCGTGGGGGTGCTGACCAATGAGCAGTTCTTC.

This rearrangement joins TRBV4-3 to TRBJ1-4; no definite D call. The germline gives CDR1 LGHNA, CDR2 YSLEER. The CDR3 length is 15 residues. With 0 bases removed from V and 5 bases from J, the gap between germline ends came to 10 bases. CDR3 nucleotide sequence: TGCGCCAGCAGCCAAGATTTAAGGAGGAATGAAAAACTGTTTTTT. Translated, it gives CASSQDLRRNEKLFF.

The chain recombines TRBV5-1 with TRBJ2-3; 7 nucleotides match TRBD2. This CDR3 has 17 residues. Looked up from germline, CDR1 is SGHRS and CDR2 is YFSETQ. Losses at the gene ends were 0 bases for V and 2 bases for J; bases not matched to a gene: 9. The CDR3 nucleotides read TGCGCCAGCAGCTTGGCCGGGCTAGCGGAAATCACAGATACGCAGTATTTT. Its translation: CASSLAGLAEITDTQYF.

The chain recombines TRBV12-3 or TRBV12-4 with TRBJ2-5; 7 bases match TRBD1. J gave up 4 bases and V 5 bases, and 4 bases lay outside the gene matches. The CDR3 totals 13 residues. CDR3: CASSVYRGETQYF. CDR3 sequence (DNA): TGTGCCAGCAGTGTATACAGGGGAGAGACCCAGTACTTC.

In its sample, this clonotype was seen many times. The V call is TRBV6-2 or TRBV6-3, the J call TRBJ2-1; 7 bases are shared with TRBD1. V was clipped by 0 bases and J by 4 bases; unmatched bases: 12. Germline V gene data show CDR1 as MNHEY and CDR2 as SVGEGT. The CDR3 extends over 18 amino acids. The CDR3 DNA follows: TGTGCCAGCAGTTACTCGATAAAGGGGACAGCGGTTTACAATGAGCAGTTCTTC. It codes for CASSYSIKGTAVYNEQFF.

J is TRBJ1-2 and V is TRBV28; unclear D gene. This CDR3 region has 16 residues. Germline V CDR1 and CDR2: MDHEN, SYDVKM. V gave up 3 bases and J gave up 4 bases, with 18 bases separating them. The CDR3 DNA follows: TGTGCCAGCAGTTTTCTGGGCAGCGGAACGCGCTATGGCTACACCTTC. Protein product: CASSFLGSGTRYGYTF.

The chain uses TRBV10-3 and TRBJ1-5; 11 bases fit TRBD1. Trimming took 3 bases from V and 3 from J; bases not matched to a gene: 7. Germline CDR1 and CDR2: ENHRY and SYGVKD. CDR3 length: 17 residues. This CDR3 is CAISERGQGANNQPQHF. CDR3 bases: TGTGCCATCAGTGAACGTGGACAGGGGGCGAACAATCAGCCCCAGCATTTT.

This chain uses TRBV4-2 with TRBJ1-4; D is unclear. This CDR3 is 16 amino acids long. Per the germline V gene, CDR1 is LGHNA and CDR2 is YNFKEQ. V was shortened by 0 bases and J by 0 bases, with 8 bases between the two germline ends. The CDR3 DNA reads TGTGCCAGCAGCCAAGATGCGGTGGCAACTAATGAAAAACTGTTTTTT. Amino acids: CASSQDAVATNEKLFF.

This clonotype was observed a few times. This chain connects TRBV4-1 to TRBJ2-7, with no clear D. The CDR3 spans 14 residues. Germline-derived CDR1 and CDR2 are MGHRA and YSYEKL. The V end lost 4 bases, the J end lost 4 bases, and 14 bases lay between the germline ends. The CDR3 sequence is CASSPPRGRYEQYF. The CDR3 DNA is TGCGCCAGCAGCCCCCCGCGAGGCCGTTACGAGCAGTACTTC.

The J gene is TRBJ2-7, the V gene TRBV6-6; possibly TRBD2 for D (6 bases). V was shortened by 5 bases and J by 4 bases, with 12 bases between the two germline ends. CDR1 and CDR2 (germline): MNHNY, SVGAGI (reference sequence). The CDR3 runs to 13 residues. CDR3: CASSNGSGYEQYF. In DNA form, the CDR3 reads TGTGCCAGCAGTAACGGGAGCGGGTACGAGCAGTACTTC.

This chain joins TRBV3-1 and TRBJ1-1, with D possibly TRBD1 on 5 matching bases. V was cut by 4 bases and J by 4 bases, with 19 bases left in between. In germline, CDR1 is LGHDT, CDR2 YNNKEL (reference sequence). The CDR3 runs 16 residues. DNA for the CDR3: TGTGCCAGCAGCCTTGAGGCAGGGAATCTGATCACTGAAGCTTTCTTT. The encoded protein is CASSLEAGNLITEAFF.

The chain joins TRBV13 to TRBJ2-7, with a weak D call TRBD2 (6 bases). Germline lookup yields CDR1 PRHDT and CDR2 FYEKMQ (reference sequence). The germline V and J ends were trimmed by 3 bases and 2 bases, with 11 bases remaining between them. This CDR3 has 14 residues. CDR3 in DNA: TGTGCCAGCAGCTTTGGGCGGGATACCTACGAGCAGTACTTC. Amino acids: CASSFGRDTYEQYF.

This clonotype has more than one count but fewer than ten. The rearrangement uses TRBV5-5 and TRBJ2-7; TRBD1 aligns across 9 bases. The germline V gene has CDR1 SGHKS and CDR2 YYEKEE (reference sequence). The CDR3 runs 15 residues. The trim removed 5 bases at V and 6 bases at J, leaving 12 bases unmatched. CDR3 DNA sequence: TGTGCCAGCAGTCCGGGACAGGGATTTTTTCGCGAGCAGTACTTC. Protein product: CASSPGQGFFREQYF.

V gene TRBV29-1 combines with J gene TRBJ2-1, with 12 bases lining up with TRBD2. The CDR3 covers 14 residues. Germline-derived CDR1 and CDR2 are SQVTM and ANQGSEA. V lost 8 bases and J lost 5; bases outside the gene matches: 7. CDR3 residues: CSIPTSGRHNEQFF. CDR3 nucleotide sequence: TGCAGCATCCCGACTAGCGGGAGACACAATGAGCAGTTCTTC.

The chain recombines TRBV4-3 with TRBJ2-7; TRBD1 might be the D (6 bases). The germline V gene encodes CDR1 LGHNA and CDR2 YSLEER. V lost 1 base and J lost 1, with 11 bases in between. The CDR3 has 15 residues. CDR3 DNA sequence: TGCGCCAGCAGCCAAGGTTGGGACAATTCCTACGAGCAGTACTTC. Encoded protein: CASSQGWDNSYEQYF.

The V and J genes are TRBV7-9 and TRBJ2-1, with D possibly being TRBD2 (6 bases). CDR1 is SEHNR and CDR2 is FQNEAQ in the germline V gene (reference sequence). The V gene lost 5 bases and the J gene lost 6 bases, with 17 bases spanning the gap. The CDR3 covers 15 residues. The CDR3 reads CASSLLGQGGNEQFF. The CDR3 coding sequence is TGTGCCAGCAGCCTCCTCGGGCAGGGAGGCAATGAGCAGTTCTTC.

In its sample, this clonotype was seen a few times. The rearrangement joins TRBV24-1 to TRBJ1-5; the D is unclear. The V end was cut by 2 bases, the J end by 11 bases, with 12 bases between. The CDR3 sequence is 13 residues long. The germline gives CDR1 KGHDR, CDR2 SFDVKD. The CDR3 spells CATSDYSTDTQHF. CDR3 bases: TGTGCCACCAGTGATTACTCCACAGACACCCAGCATTTT.

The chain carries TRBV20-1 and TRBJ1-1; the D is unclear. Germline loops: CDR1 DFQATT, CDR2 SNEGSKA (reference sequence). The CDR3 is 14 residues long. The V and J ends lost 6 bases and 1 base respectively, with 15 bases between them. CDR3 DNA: TGCAGTGCGGGTCGGGTGGAAACGAACACTGAAGCTTTCTTT. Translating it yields CSAGRVETNTEAFF.

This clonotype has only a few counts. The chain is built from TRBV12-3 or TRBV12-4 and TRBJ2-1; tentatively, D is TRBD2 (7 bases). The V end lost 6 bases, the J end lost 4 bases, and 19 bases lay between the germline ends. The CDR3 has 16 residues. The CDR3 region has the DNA TGTGCCAGCAGCCGCGAGGCGGGGGCAGATTACAATGAGCAGTTCTTC. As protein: CASSREAGADYNEQFF.

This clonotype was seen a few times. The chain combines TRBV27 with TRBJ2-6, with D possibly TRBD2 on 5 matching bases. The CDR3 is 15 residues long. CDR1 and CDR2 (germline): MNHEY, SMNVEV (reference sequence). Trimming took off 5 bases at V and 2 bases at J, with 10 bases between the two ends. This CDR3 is CASSQRWAGANVLTF. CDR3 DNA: TGTGCCAGCAGTCAGCGGTGGGCTGGGGCCAACGTCCTGACTTTC. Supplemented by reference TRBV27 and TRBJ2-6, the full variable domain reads EAQVTQNPRYLITVTGKKLTVTCSQNMNHEYMSWYRQDPGLGLRQIYYSMNVEVTDKGDVPEGYKVSRKEKRNFPLILESPSPNQTSLYFCASSQRWAGANVLTFGAGSRLTVL.

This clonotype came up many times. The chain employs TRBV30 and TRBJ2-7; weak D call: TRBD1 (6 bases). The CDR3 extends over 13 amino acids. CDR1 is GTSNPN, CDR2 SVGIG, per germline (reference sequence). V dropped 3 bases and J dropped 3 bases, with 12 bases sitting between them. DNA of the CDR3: TGTGCCTGGAGCCTGGGACACGACTACGAGCAGTACTTC. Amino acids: CAWSLGHDYEQYF.